These 21 T cell receptor beta chains came from one sample sequenced in a study of beta chain features in type 1 diabetes. The whole isolated RNA underwent reverse transcription, so sequencing captured expressed TCRB transcripts. Only in-frame clones appear in the TCRdb table, and some are missing; sequencing was by immunoSEQ multiplex PCR. The repertoire holds 350,000 to 450,000 clones, with over 13% as singletons. The sample taken for sequencing was naive CD4+ T cells from blood. The receptors originated from a woman under 30 in good health.

This clone showed up just a few times. The chain has TRBV30 and TRBJ2-3; TRBD2 matches 9 bases. Trimming took 2 bases from V and 4 from J; bases not matched to a gene: 7. Germline V gene data show CDR1 as GTSNPN and CDR2 as SVGIG (reference sequence). This CDR3 comprises 15 residues. The CDR3 here is CAWSKVAGDSDTQYF. In DNA form, the CDR3 reads TGTGCCTGGAGTAAGGTAGCGGGAGACTCAGATACGCAGTATTTT.

The chain has TRBV12-5 and TRBJ2-1; D gene unclear. Trimming stripped 1 base from V and 6 bases from J, with 13 bases between. CDR3 length: 15 amino acids. Germline CDR1 is LGHNT and CDR2 is FRNRAP. This chain's CDR3 is CASGLGSSHSNEQFF. CDR3 DNA: TGTGCTAGTGGTTTGGGGAGCTCCCATTCCAATGAGCAGTTCTTC.

This clone turned up a few times. The gene calls are TRBV29-1 and TRBJ1-2; 10 bases map to TRBD1. With 0 bases clipped from V and 8 bases from J, the junction kept 3 bases outside the gene matches. This CDR3 contains 13 residues. Germline V gives CDR1 SQVTM, CDR2 ANQGSEA. CDR3 bases: TGCAGCGTTGAAGAAGTGACAGGGGGCGGCTACACCTTC. It is translated as CSVEEVTGGGYTF.

The V call is TRBV30, the J call TRBJ2-5; a possible D gene is TRBD2 (5 bases). CDR1 is GTSNPN and CDR2 is SVGIG in the germline V gene (reference sequence). The CDR3 has 15 residues. The V end was cut by 0 bases, the J end by 2 bases, with 13 bases between. CDR3 nucleotide sequence: TGTGCCTGGAGTGTACAGAGGACTTCACAAGAGACCCAGTACTTC. It yields the protein CAWSVQRTSQETQYF.

The genes are TRBV6-5 and TRBJ2-7, with TRBD1 identical over 10 bases. V lost 8 bases, J lost 5 bases, and 6 bases stayed unmatched. The CDR3 covers 13 residues. The germline gives CDR1 MNHEY, CDR2 SVGAGI. CDR3 sequence (DNA): TGTGCCAGCCGACGACAGGGGGCGAACGAGCAGTACTTC. Protein product: CASRRQGANEQYF.

This clone showed up just a few times. This chain uses TRBV7-3 with TRBJ2-1; D is perhaps TRBD2 (6 bases). V was clipped by 2 bases and J by 5 bases, with 10 bases between them. The V gene's germline CDR1 is SGHTA and CDR2 FQGTGA. The CDR3 sequence is 14 residues long. This CDR3 reads CASSLGGTHNEQFF. CDR3 sequence (DNA): TGTGCCAGCAGCTTAGGCGGGACCCACAATGAGCAGTTCTTC.

The chain joins TRBV23-1 to TRBJ1-1, with 9 nucleotides matching TRBD1. TRBV23-1 is designated an ORF whose function remains uncertain. V gave up 0 bases and J gave up 4 bases; unmatched junction bases: 3. There are 15 residues in the CDR3. As DNA, the CDR3 is TGCGCCAGCAGTCAATCAAGGGGACAGGGCACTGAAGCTTTCTTT. Translation: CASSQSRGQGTEAFF.

The chain couples TRBV7-9 to TRBJ2-5, with 9 bases aligning to TRBD1. Germline CDR1 is SEHNR and CDR2 is FQNEAQ (reference sequence). V shed 5 bases, J shed 5 bases, and the junction held 6 bases outside the gene matches. The CDR3 is 14 residues long. CDR3 loop: CASSATGGWETQYF. CDR3 bases: TGTGCCAGCAGCGCAACAGGGGGCTGGGAGACCCAGTACTTC.

The V and J genes are TRBV2 and TRBJ2-5; 9 bases agree with TRBD2. This CDR3 has 14 residues. Germline CDR1 and CDR2: SNHLY and FYNNEI. J was trimmed by 5 bases and V by 7 bases; bases with no gene match: 8. The CDR3 sequence is CASKGGRATETQYF. DNA for the CDR3: TGTGCCAGCAAAGGCGGGAGGGCCACGGAGACCCAGTACTTC. Combining the CDR3 with reference TRBV2 and TRBJ2-5 gives the whole variable domain EPEVTQTPSHQVTQMGQEVILRCVPISNHLYFYWYRQILGQKVEFLVSFYNNEISEKSEIFDDQFSVERPDGSNFTLKIRSTKLEDSAMYFCASKGGRATETQYFGPGTRLLVL.

The chain links TRBV29-1 to TRBJ2-7; possibly TRBD1 for D (5 bases). Germline V lookup: CDR1 SQVTM, CDR2 ANQGSEA. The V and J ends lost 5 bases and 0 bases respectively, with 8 bases between them. CDR3 length: 12 amino acids. The CDR3 DNA reads TGCAGCGTTTTGGACACCTCCTACGAGCAGTACTTC. This encodes CSVLDTSYEQYF.

The chain combines TRBV15 with TRBJ2-1, with D possibly matching TRBD1 (6 bases). The germline gives CDR1 LNHNV, CDR2 YYDKDF (reference sequence). This CDR3 region has 15 residues. V was shortened by 2 bases and J by 6 bases, with 14 bases between the two germline ends. The CDR3 reads CATSRFDRYSNEQFF. The CDR3 DNA reads TGTGCCACCAGCAGATTCGACAGGTACTCCAATGAGCAGTTCTTC.

This clone came up a few times. This chain connects TRBV9 to TRBJ2-1; 7 nucleotides align to TRBD2. V lost 0 bases to trimming and J lost 0 bases; unmatched junction nucleotides: 12. There are 19 residues in the CDR3. The germline V gene encodes CDR1 SGDLS and CDR2 YYNGEE. In DNA form, the CDR3 reads TGTGCCAGCAGCGTAGGGTGGGGGACTACCTCGAGCTCCTACAATGAGCAGTTCTTC. Its protein is CASSVGWGTTSSSYNEQFF.

This chain joins TRBV5-4 and TRBJ2-7, with 10 bases aligning to TRBD2. The J segment lost 5 bases and the V segment lost 1 base, leaving 6 bases of the junction unmatched. The CDR3 is made up of 15 amino acids. Germline V gene sequence: CDR1 SGHNT, CDR2 YYREEE (reference sequence). CDR3 in DNA: TGTGCCAGCAGCTTGAGGCTAGCGGGAGTAGACGAGCAGTACTTC. It encodes CASSLRLAGVDEQYF.

This chain's CDR3 is CSVARGQGDTEAFF. The DNA of the CDR3 is TGCAGCGTCGCCCGGGGACAGGGAGACACTGAAGCTTTCTTT. The rearrangement joins TRBV29-1 to TRBJ1-1; 9 bases align to TRBD1. The germline CDR1 and CDR2 sequences are SQVTM and ANQGSEA. The CDR3 covers 14 residues. The ends lost 6 bases at V and 3 bases at J; junction bases unmatched: 8.

This clone has a handful of counts. V usage is TRBV18 and J usage is TRBJ2-7, with 7 nucleotides matching TRBD2. This CDR3 region has 15 residues. J was trimmed by 0 bases and V by 3 bases; bases with no gene match: 5. The V gene's germline CDR1 is KGHSH and CDR2 LQKENI. Written as DNA, the CDR3 is TGTGCCAGCTCACCCCCCGGGGGGAGCTCCTACGAGCAGTACTTC. This gives the protein CASSPPGGSSYEQYF.

The V gene is TRBV2, the J gene TRBJ1-5; D possibly corresponds to TRBD1 (5 bases). The CDR3 extends over 15 amino acids. In germline, CDR1 is SNHLY, CDR2 FYNNEI. Trimming left V 5 bases short and J 5 bases short, with 16 bases between. CDR3 DNA sequence: TGTGCCAGCAGTAGGGGCAGGGAGGCCCATCAGCCCCAGCATTTT. As protein: CASSRGREAHQPQHF.

V gene TRBV7-2 combines with J gene TRBJ2-2; D remains ambiguous. Trimming cost V 6 bases and J 1 base, with 12 bases left between them. The CDR3 length is 15 residues. Germline V CDR1 and CDR2: SGHTA, FQGNSA. In nucleotides, the CDR3 is TGTGCCAGCAGGCCGAGTAGCCTGAACACCGGGGAGCTGTTTTTT. It encodes CASRPSSLNTGELFF.

As regards this clone: The same CDR3 also results from other DNA sequences found in this sample. The V call is TRBV29-1, the J call TRBJ2-7, with D unresolved. This CDR3 is 13 amino acids long. The V gene's germline CDR1 is SQVTM and CDR2 ANQGSEA. V dropped 1 base and J dropped 0 bases, with 7 bases sitting between them. The CDR3 DNA follows: TGCAGCGTTGAAGGTCGTTTCTCCTACGAGCAGTACTTC. It encodes CSVEGRFSYEQYF.

This clone was observed a few times. This chain joins TRBV7-2 and TRBJ2-3; D is perhaps TRBD2 (6 bases). The V gene lost 3 bases and the J gene lost 2 bases, with 12 bases spanning the gap. The CDR3 has 15 amino acids. Germline CDR1 SGHTA, CDR2 FQGNSA. The CDR3: CASSFSGRSTDTQYF. The DNA of the CDR3 is TGTGCCAGCAGCTTTAGCGGCCGATCCACAGATACGCAGTATTTT.

The V gene is TRBV7-8, the J gene TRBJ1-1; D perhaps matches TRBD1 (5 bases). CDR1 and CDR2 (germline): SGHVS, FQNEAQ. V lost 5 bases and J 4 bases, leaving 17 bases between the germline ends. The CDR3 runs to 15 residues. This chain's CDR3 is CASSTRGGVGTEAFF. The CDR3 coding sequence is TGTGCCAGCAGCACTCGGGGCGGGGTCGGCACTGAAGCTTTCTTT.

Points on this clone: Other DNA sequences in the sample encode the same CDR3. The chain recombines TRBV20-1 with TRBJ2-5; D is uncertain. The CDR3 loop spans 11 amino acids. CDR1 is DFQATT and CDR2 is SNEGSKA in the germline V gene (reference sequence). V dropped 4 bases and J dropped 2 bases, with 5 bases sitting between them. Here the CDR3 reads CSATGQETQYF. The CDR3 bases are TGCAGTGCTACGGGTCAAGAGACCCAGTACTTC.